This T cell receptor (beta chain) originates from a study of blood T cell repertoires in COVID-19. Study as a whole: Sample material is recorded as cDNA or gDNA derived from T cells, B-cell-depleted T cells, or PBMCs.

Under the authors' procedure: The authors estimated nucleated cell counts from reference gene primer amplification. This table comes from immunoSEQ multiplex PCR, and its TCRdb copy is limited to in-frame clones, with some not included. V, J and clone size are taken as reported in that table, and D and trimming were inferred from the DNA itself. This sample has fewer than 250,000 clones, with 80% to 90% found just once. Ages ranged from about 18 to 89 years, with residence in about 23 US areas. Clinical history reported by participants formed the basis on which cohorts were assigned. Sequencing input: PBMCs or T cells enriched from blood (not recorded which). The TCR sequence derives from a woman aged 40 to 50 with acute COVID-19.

The CDR3 protein is CASSKRPGTGGNQPQHF. The CDR3 region has the DNA TGTGCCAGCAGCAAACGTCCCGGGACAGGGGGCAATCAGCCCCAGCATTTT. The rearrangement links TRBV21-1 to TRBJ1-5; the D call in the table, TRBD1, was not verified against the DNA. TRBV21-1 is designated a pseudogene. The CDR3 is made up of 17 amino acids.